This T cell receptor beta chain was recovered during a study of cytomegalovirus exposure and HLA in healthy donors. Whereas donors were nominally healthy upon sampling, unrecorded immune exposures were probable. In germline, CDR1 is LGHNA, CDR2 YSLEER. The CDR3 extends over 15 amino acids. V was trimmed by 0 bases and J by 4 bases, leaving 12 bases between them. Findings and limits, study-wide: In a later analysis, across HLA loci, associated TCR counts were highest for DRB1, lowest for HLA-C. Later work showed greater clonal expansion in HLA-associated TCR beta chains than in equally common others.

The primer mix had 60 Vbeta and 13 Jbeta primers. Produced via immunoSEQ multiplex PCR; TCRdb's table is partial and in-frame only. The sample has over 75,000 clones, more than 75% seen once. With regard to this clone: Its antigen is not known.

The V and J genes are TRBV4-3 and TRBJ1-2, with no clear D. The sample taken for sequencing was PBMCs. The source is a woman aged 60 to 75 in good health and CMV-seronegative. CDR3 loop: CASSQDAGGSYGYTF. The CDR3 bases are TGCGCCAGCAGCCAAGATGCGGGCGGCAGCTATGGCTACACCTTC.